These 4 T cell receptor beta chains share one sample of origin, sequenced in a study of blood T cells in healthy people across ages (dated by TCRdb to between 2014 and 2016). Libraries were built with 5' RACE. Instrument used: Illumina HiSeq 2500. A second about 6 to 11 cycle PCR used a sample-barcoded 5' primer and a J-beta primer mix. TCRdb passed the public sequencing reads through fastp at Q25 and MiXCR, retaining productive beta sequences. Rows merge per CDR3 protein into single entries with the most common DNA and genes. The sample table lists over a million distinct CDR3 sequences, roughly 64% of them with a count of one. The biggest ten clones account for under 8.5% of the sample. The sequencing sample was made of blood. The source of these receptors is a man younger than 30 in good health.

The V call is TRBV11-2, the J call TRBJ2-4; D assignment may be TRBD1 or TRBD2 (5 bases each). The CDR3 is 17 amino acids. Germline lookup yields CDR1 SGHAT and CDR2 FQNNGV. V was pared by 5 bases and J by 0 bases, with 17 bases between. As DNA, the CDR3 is TGTGCCAGCAGCCCTACGTCGGGACGACAAGCCAAAAACATTCAGTACTTC. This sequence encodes CASSPTSGRQAKNIQYF.

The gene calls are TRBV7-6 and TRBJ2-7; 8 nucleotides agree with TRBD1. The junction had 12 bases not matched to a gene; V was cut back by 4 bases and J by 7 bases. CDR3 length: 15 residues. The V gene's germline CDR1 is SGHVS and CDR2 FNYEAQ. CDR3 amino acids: CASSSGQDSYNEQYF. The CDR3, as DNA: TGTGCCAGCAGCTCGGGACAGGATTCCTACAATGAGCAGTACTTC.

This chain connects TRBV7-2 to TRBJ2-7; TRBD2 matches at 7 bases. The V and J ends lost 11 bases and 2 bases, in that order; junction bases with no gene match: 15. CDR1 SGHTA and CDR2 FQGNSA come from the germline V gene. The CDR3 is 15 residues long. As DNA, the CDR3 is TGTGCCGGTACCCGTAGTGGACTAGACCCCTACGAGCAGTACTTC. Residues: CAGTRSGLDPYEQYF.

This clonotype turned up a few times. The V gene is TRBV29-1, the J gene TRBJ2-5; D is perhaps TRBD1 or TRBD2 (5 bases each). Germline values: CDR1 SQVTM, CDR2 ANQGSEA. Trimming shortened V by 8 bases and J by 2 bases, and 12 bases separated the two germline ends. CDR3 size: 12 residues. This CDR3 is CSTRQPQETQYF. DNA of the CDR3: TGCAGCACTAGACAGCCGCAAGAGACCCAGTACTTC. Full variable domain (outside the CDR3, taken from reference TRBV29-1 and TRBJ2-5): SAVISQKPSRDICQRGTSLTIQCQVDSQVTMMFWYRQQPGQSLTLIATANQGSEATYESGFVIDKFPISRPNLTFSTLTVSNMSPEDSSIYLCSTRQPQETQYFGPGTRLLVL.